This T cell receptor beta chain was identified during a study of blood T cell repertoires in COVID-19. Study at large: There were acute and convalescent COVID-19 samples, and they came from the United States, Italy and Spain. Sample material is recorded as cDNA or gDNA derived from T cells, B-cell-depleted T cells, or PBMCs.

Repertoires were generated with immunoSEQ multiplex PCR, while TCRdb's copy carries only in-frame clones and drops some. The data show roughly 400,000 clones, roughly 90% seen once. This receptor was obtained from a woman under 30 who had been exposed to COVID-19. Sequenced: PBMCs or T cells enriched from blood (not recorded which).

The CDR3 DNA reads as TGTGCCAGCAGTTACTGCTGGGGCAGCAATCAGCCCCAGCATTTT. As protein: CASSYCWGSNQPQHF. The chain links TRBV6-7 to TRBJ1-5, with a possible D match to TRBD1 (5 bases). TRBV6-7 counts as an open reading frame of uncertain function. The CDR3 is 15 amino acids. Trimming shortened V by 1 base and J by 1 base, and 8 bases separated the two germline ends.